This T cell receptor (beta chain) was retrieved from a study of T cell repertoires in cytomegalovirus infection. TCRdb passed the reads through MiXCR, listing each CDR3 protein once. The sample holds 570,000 or so distinct CDR3 sequences, almost 40% seen once. Comments on this clonotype: Its antigen is as yet unknown.

CDR1 and CDR2 (germline): LNHDA, SQIVND (reference sequence). This CDR3 region has 15 residues. The V end lost 6 bases, the J end lost 1 base, and 13 bases lay between the germline ends. The chain uses TRBV19 and TRBJ1-5; possible D gene TRBD1, 6 bases. Specimen: cultured PBMCs, collected from culture after CMV antigen stimulation. The clonotype originates from a human donor in good health (CMV status not recorded). Some clones in this sample may be carry-over from other donors' samples. CDR3 nucleotides: TGTGCCAGTAGCGCCCCGGGGGGCAGCAATCAGCCCCAGCATTTT. Its protein product is CASSAPGGSNQPQHF.